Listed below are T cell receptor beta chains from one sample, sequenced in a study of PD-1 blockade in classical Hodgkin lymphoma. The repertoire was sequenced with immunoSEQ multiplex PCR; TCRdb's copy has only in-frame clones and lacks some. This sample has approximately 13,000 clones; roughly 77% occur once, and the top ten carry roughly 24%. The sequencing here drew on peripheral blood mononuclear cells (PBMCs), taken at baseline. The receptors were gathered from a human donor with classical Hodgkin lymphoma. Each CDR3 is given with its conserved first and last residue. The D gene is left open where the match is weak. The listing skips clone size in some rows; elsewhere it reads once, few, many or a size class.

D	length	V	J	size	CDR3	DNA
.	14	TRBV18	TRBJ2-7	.	CASSPGLTLGEQYF	TGTGCCAGCTCCCCGGGACTGACCCTGGGCGAGCAGTACTTC
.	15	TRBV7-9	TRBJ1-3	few	CASSYQASSGNTIYF	TGTGCCAGCAGCTACCAGGCCAGCTCTGGAAACACCATATATTTT
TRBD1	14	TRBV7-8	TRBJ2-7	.	CASSLGQVVYEQYF	TGTGCCAGCAGCTTGGGACAGGTGGTCTACGAGCAGTACTTC
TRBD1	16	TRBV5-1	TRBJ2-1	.	CASSSGLGQGNNEQFF	TGCGCCAGCAGCTCGGGGTTGGGACAGGGTAACAATGAGCAGTTCTTC
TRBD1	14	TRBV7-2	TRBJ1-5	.	CASSLQGGNQPQHF	TGTGCCAGCAGCTTACAGGGGGGCAATCAGCCCCAGCATTTT
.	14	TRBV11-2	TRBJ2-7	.	CASSLDKSHYEQYF	TGTGCCAGCAGCTTAGATAAAAGTCACTACGAGCAGTACTTC
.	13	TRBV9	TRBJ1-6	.	CASSVALNSPLHF	TGTGCCAGCAGCGTAGCTCTTAATTCACCCCTCCACTTT
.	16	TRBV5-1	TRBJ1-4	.	CASSLMTGATNEKLFF	TGCGCCAGCAGCCTTATGACAGGCGCAACTAATGAAAAACTGTTTTTT
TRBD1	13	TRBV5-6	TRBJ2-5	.	CASSFTGGETQYF	TGTGCCAGCAGCTTCACAGGGGGAGAGACCCAGTACTTC
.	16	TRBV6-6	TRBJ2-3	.	CASRKGESHSTDTQYF	TGTGCCAGCAGGAAAGGGGAATCCCATAGCACAGATACGCAGTATTTT
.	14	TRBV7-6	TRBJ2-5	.	CASSLQTPPKTQYF	TGTGCCAGCAGCCTCCAAACCCCTCCCAAGACCCAGTACTTC